The 16 T cell receptor beta chains presented below share a single source sample, sequenced in a study of post-analysis software for immune sequencing data (dated by TCRdb to between 2015 and 2016). The antigens of these receptors remain unknown. Library preparation was by PCR. The sample was run on an Illumina HiSeq 2500. Unique molecular identifiers were incorporated into TCR beta cDNA libraries to reduce PCR and sequencing biases. TCRdb applied fastp at Q25 and MiXCR to the public reads, then kept only in-frame beta chains. Every distinct CDR3 protein forms one entry, paired with its most common genes and DNA. This sample lists 250,000 to 300,000 distinct CDR3 sequences; 30% to 45% were detected once. Together, the top ten hold approximately 4.6% of the sample. General study outcomes and caveats: Four or five TRBV segments, including TRBV5-6, TRBV5-1 and TRBV20-1, were significantly more frequent in patients than controls.

Sample: blood. These receptors originate from a girl between 10 and 17 years old with multiple sclerosis.

The chain joins TRBV28 to TRBJ2-1, with unresolved D. Looked up from germline, CDR1 is MDHEN and CDR2 is SYDVKM. The length of the CDR3 is 12 residues. Deletions cut 5 bases from V and 12 bases from J, with 14 bases between. The CDR3 region has the DNA TGTGCCAGCAGTCAATTCGGCCCAAGGCAGTTCTTC. Its protein product is CASSQFGPRQFF.

The genes are TRBV20-1 and TRBJ2-4; 8 positions match TRBD2. CDR1 is DFQATT, CDR2 SNEGSKA, per germline (reference sequence). CDR3 length equals 14 residues. V dropped 2 bases and J dropped 0; count of bases not matched to a gene: 0. This CDR3 reads CSARLAGAKNIQYF. CDR3 in DNA: TGCAGTGCTAGACTAGCGGGAGCCAAAAACATTCAGTACTTC.

This clonotype was seen a handful of times. V and J are TRBV20-1 and TRBJ1-1, with TRBD1 matching over 7 bases. The CDR3 consists of 14 residues. Trimming took 3 bases from V and 1 from J; bases not matched to a gene: 5. CDR1 is DFQATT, CDR2 SNEGSKA, per germline (reference sequence). The DNA of the CDR3 is TGCAGTGCTAGCGTCTGGACAGGGAACACTGAAGCTTTCTTT. As protein: CSASVWTGNTEAFF.

The chain has TRBV6-5 and TRBJ2-1; 7 nucleotides agree with TRBD2. Germline values: CDR1 MNHEY, CDR2 SVGAGI. V lost 5 bases, J lost 6 bases, and 7 bases stayed unmatched. This CDR3 is 14 amino acids long. The DNA for the CDR3 is TGTGCCAGCAGTCTTATCGGGGGGAGCAATGAGCAGTTCTTC. This codes for CASSLIGGSNEQFF.

This clonotype was seen ten or more times. CDR3 coding DNA: TGCAGTGCTAGGGAATCACCAGATACGCAGTATTTT. This codes for CSARESPDTQYF. This chain links TRBV20-1 with TRBJ2-3; no clear D. There are 12 residues in the CDR3. Germline V gene sequence: CDR1 DFQATT, CDR2 SNEGSKA (reference sequence). V was pared by 3 bases and J by 4 bases, with 8 bases between.

This clonotype was detected ten times or more. The chain couples TRBV9 to TRBJ1-2, with unresolved D. CDR3 length: 11 amino acids. CDR1 and CDR2 from the germline V gene are SGDLS and YYNGEE. The ends were cut back, 4 bases at V and 2 bases at J, with 3 bases in the middle. The CDR3: CASSRNYGYTF. The DNA of the CDR3 is TGTGCCAGCAGCCGGAACTATGGCTACACCTTC.

Only a few counts were recorded for this clonotype. The chain joins TRBV15 to TRBJ2-1, with D perhaps TRBD2 (5 bases). The CDR3 consists of 16 residues. Per the germline V gene, CDR1 is LNHNV and CDR2 is YYDKDF (reference sequence). Deletions cut 3 bases from V and 1 base from J, with 13 bases between. This CDR3 is CATSSRRVQSYNEQFF. The CDR3 DNA follows: TGTGCCACCAGCAGTAGGCGGGTCCAGTCCTACAATGAGCAGTTCTTC.

This clonotype has ten or more counts. The chain has TRBV24-1 and TRBJ1-1; the D gene is possibly TRBD1 (6 bases). Germline assignment: CDR1 KGHDR and CDR2 SFDVKD. CDR3 length: 13 residues. The V end was cut by 8 bases, the J end by 4 bases, with 13 bases between. The CDR3 sequence is CATTPGQSTEAFF. CDR3 nucleotide sequence: TGTGCCACCACCCCAGGACAGAGCACTGAAGCTTTCTTT.

Many counts were recorded for this clonotype. This chain connects TRBV20-1 to TRBJ1-2; 8 nucleotides align to TRBD1. Per germline, CDR1 DFQATT and CDR2 SNEGSKA (reference sequence). This CDR3 has 14 residues. J lost 8 bases, V lost 0 bases, and 8 bases had no gene match. The CDR3 bases are TGCAGTGCTAGAGATCCAGGGGGCGTTTGGGGCTACACCTTC. It encodes CSARDPGGVWGYTF.

Comments on this clonotype: One end of the junction does not line up with germline, which may come from a read error. The rearrangement joins TRBV29-1 to TRBJ2-3; tentatively, D is TRBD2 (6 bases). This CDR3 spans 12 amino acids. Looked up from germline, CDR1 is SQVTM and CDR2 is ANQGSEA. In DNA, the CDR3 is TGCAGCGTTGGCGGGAACACGGATAGGCAGTATTTT. It codes for CSVGGNTDRQYF.

This clonotype was counted a few times. The J gene is TRBJ1-1, the V gene TRBV5-1; tentative D call: TRBD1 (5 bases). This CDR3 has 13 amino acids. V shed 9 bases and J shed 1 base, with 13 bases lying between them. CDR1 and CDR2 (germline): SGHRS, YFSETQ. This chain's CDR3 is CATRQIPNTEAFF. CDR3 coding DNA: TGCGCCACCCGACAGATCCCGAACACTGAAGCTTTCTTT.

Comments on this clonotype: The junction shows a germline mismatch at one end, possibly a read error. The chain has TRBV10-3 and TRBJ2-5; TRBD1 matches 10 bases. CDR3 size: 12 residues. Germline V gene sequence: CDR1 ENHRY, CDR2 SYGVKD. The CDR3 is CASRGTGETRYF. The DNA for the CDR3 is TGTGCCAGCAGGGGGACAGGGGAGACCCGGTACTTC.

In this sample, this clonotype turned up many times. The V gene is TRBV5-1, the J gene TRBJ2-6; the D gene is possibly TRBD1 (5 bases). The CDR3 covers 15 residues. The germline V gene has CDR1 SGHRS and CDR2 YFSETQ. V lost 0 bases and J lost 2, with 6 bases in between. The CDR3 region is CASSLEQAGANVLTF. In nucleotides, the CDR3 is TGCGCCAGCAGCTTGGAACAGGCTGGGGCCAACGTCCTGACTTTC.

The rearrangement links TRBV20-1 to TRBJ2-5; maybe TRBD1 (5 bases). V lost 5 bases to trimming and J lost 5 bases, with 15 bases between them. The CDR3 is 13 residues long. CDR1 is DFQATT and CDR2 is SNEGSKA in the germline V gene (reference sequence). The CDR3 DNA reads TGCAGTGCTCAGGGTATCTCGTTGGAGACCCAGTACTTC. It encodes CSAQGISLETQYF.

This clonotype was counted between two and nine times. The chain has TRBV24-1 and TRBJ1-5; unclear D gene. The CDR3 has 12 residues. Germline CDR1 reads KGHDR; CDR2 reads SFDVKD. Trimming shortened V by 0 bases and J by 10 bases, and 6 bases separated the two germline ends. CDR3 amino acids: CATSDLGRPQHF. CDR3 coding DNA: TGTGCCACCAGTGATTTGGGCAGACCCCAGCATTTT.

The V call is TRBV7-2, the J call TRBJ2-1, with 12 bases aligning to TRBD2. CDR1 and CDR2 from the germline V gene are SGHTA and FQGNSA. The CDR3 length is 18 residues. V shed 5 bases and J 1 base; nucleotides not matched to a gene: 9. The CDR3 DNA is TGTGCCAGCAGCCCCGTTCCGGGACTAGCGGGTTCCTACAATGAGCAGTTCTTC. Translation gives CASSPVPGLAGSYNEQFF.